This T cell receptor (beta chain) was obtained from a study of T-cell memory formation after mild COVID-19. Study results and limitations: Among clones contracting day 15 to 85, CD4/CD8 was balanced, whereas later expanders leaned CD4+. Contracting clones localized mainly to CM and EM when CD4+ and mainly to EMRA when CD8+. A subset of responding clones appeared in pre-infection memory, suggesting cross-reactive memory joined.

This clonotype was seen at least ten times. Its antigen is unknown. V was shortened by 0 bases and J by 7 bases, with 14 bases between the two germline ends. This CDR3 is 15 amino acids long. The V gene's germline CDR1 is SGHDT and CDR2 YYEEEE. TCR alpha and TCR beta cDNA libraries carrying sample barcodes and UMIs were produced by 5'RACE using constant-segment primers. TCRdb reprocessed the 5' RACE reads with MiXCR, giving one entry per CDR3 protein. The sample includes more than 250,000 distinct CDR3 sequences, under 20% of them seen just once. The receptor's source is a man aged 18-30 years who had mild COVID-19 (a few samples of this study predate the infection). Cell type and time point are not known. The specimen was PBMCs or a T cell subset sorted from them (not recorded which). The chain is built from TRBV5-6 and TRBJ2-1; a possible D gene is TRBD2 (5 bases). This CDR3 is CASSLGRVGVNEQFF. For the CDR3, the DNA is TGTGCCAGCAGCTTGGGGCGGGTCGGGGTAAATGAGCAGTTCTTC. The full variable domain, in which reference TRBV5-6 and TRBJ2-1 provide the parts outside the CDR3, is DAGVTQSPTHLIKTRGQQVTLRCSPKSGHDTVSWYQQALGQGPQFIFQYYEEEERQRGNFPDRFSGHQFPNYSSELNVNALLLGDSALYLCASSLGRVGVNEQFFGPGTRLTVL.